Following are 15 T cell receptor beta chains from one sample sequenced in a study of T cell clones after liver transplantation. Libraries were prepared by immunoSEQ multiplex PCR; TCRdb keeps only in-frame clonotypes and omits some of them. Seen here are 40,000 to 65,000 clones, approximately 84% observed once, and the top ten hold around 8.7%. This specimen was CD4+ T cells from blood, taken before liver transplant. The source of these receptors is a human donor who received a liver transplant.

The V gene is TRBV9, the J gene TRBJ2-1; 11 bases map to TRBD2. CDR1 SGDLS and CDR2 YYNGEE come from the germline V gene. V dropped 0 bases and J dropped 4; count of bases not matched to a gene: 3. CDR3 length: 16 amino acids. CDR3 region: CASSVELAGVYNEQFF. The CDR3, as DNA: TGTGCCAGCAGCGTAGAACTAGCGGGAGTTTACAATGAGCAGTTCTTC.

The chain recombines TRBV7-6 with TRBJ1-1; weak D call: TRBD1 (5 bases). The CDR3 has 16 residues. Germline-derived CDR1 and CDR2 are SGHVS and FNYEAQ. The germline V and J ends were trimmed by 1 base and 1 base, with 13 bases remaining between them. The CDR3 coding sequence is TGTGCCAGCAGCTTAGTGGGGGGGAGAGGGAACACTGAAGCTTTCTTT. As protein: CASSLVGGRGNTEAFF.

The genes are TRBV6-1 and TRBJ1-3; D unclear. V was trimmed by 0 bases and J by 3 bases, leaving 0 bases between them. The V gene's germline CDR1 is MNHNS and CDR2 SASEGT. The CDR3 totals 12 residues. CDR3: CASSEAGNTIYF. In DNA, the CDR3 is TGTGCCAGCAGTGAAGCTGGAAACACCATATATTTT.

This chain joins TRBV11-2 and TRBJ2-7; 7 bases are shared with TRBD1. Unmatched junction bases numbered 7, after V lost 5 bases and J lost 6 bases. The CDR3 consists of 13 residues. CDR1 and CDR2 (germline): SGHAT, FQNNGV. The CDR3 loop is CASSLYPGGEQYF. CDR3 nucleotide sequence: TGTGCCAGCAGCCTCTACCCAGGGGGCGAGCAGTACTTC.

This clone has only a few counts. This sequence joins TRBV7-2 and TRBJ1-1; D may be TRBD1 (5 bases). The CDR3 length is 15 residues. The V gene's germline CDR1 is SGHTA and CDR2 FQGNSA. V was cut by 2 bases and J by 1 base, with 11 bases left in between. The CDR3 DNA follows: TGTGCCAGCAGCTTATATGCCAGGGCGAACACTGAAGCTTTCTTT. This encodes CASSLYARANTEAFF.

V and J are TRBV19 and TRBJ1-5; maybe TRBD1 (5 bases). Germline values: CDR1 LNHDA, CDR2 SQIVND (reference sequence). Trimming stripped 1 base from V and 2 bases from J, with 6 bases between. The CDR3 is 14 residues long. The CDR3 sequence is CASSIARGNQPQHF. The CDR3 nucleotides are TGTGCCAGTAGTATAGCCAGGGGCAATCAGCCCCAGCATTTT.

The gene calls are TRBV5-6 and TRBJ1-5; D is uncertain. There are 13 residues in the CDR3. V lost 3 bases, J lost 8 bases, and 12 bases lay in between. Looked up from germline, CDR1 is SGHDT and CDR2 is YYEEEE. This chain's CDR3 is CASSYRSMEPQHF. The DNA for the CDR3 is TGTGCCAGCAGCTATAGGAGTATGGAGCCCCAGCATTTT.

The chain recombines TRBV27 with TRBJ2-7; D is tentatively TRBD1 or TRBD2 (6 bases each). The CDR3 has 18 amino acids. The germline CDR1 and CDR2 sequences are MNHEY and SMNVEV (reference sequence). V dropped 2 bases and J dropped 2 bases, with 22 bases sitting between them. The CDR3 sequence: CASSLGGGWERSTYEQYF. CDR3 in DNA: TGTGCCAGCAGTTTAGGAGGGGGTTGGGAGAGGTCAACCTACGAGCAGTACTTC.

The chain uses TRBV6-5 and TRBJ2-7; D is perhaps TRBD2 (5 bases). The germline CDR1 and CDR2 sequences are MNHEY and SVGAGI. The CDR3 sequence is 12 residues long. V was shortened by 2 bases and J by 7 bases, with 9 bases between the two germline ends. CDR3 residues: CASSYVSGEQYF. The CDR3 nucleotides read TGTGCCAGCAGTTACGTTTCGGGGGAGCAGTACTTC.

The rearrangement links TRBV7-9 to TRBJ2-7; 7 bases line up with TRBD2. Germline CDR1 is SEHNR and CDR2 is FQNEAQ (reference sequence). V lost 1 base, J lost 4 bases, and 13 bases stayed unmatched. CDR3 length: 17 amino acids. CDR3 bases: TGTGCCAGCAGCTTAGATGCGGGCTATAGCGGGTATTACGAGCAGTACTTC. Its translation: CASSLDAGYSGYYEQYF.

This chain links TRBV28 with TRBJ2-1; D is possibly TRBD1 or TRBD2 (5 bases each). The CDR3 consists of 16 residues. The germline V gene has CDR1 MDHEN and CDR2 SYDVKM. Trimming cost V 5 bases and J 0 bases, with 14 bases left between them. The CDR3 DNA sequence: TGTGCCAGCAGTCCAGGGACCACCAGCTCCTACAATGAGCAGTTCTTC. Protein product: CASSPGTTSSYNEQFF.

The chain joins TRBV5-4 to TRBJ2-7; tentative D call: TRBD2 (6 bases). This CDR3 comprises 15 residues. The germline gives CDR1 SGHNT, CDR2 YYREEE (reference sequence). Deletions cut 2 bases from V and 4 bases from J, with 16 bases between. CDR3 sequence: CASSFMRPGGYEQYF. The CDR3 DNA sequence: TGTGCCAGCAGCTTCATGAGGCCTGGAGGGTACGAGCAGTACTTC.

The chain carries TRBV11-2 and TRBJ2-3, with 8 bases fitting TRBD2. This CDR3 has 14 residues. The junction had 9 bases not matched to a gene; V was cut back by 6 bases and J by 7 bases. Germline assignment: CDR1 SGHAT and CDR2 FQNNGV. Here the CDR3 reads CASRPGGGVYTQYF. The CDR3 DNA reads TGTGCCAGCAGGCCCGGGGGGGGAGTTTATACGCAGTATTTT.

This clone was detected only once. The chain couples TRBV6-1 to TRBJ1-5; D unclear. Germline V lookup: CDR1 MNHNS, CDR2 SASEGT. The length of the CDR3 is 13 residues. The ends were cut back, 7 bases at V and 4 bases at J, with 11 bases in the middle. The chain's CDR3 is CASKVSKNQPQHF. The CDR3 bases are TGTGCCAGCAAGGTCAGCAAAAATCAGCCCCAGCATTTT.

The chain combines TRBV7-2 with TRBJ2-7; 7 nucleotides match TRBD1. The V segment lost 1 base and the J segment 3 bases; nucleotides outside the gene matches: 6. Germline V gene sequence: CDR1 SGHTA, CDR2 FQGNSA. The CDR3 spans 15 residues. Here the CDR3 reads CASSLGGAGGYEQYF. The DNA for the CDR3 is TGTGCCAGCAGCTTAGGTGGGGCAGGGGGCTACGAGCAGTACTTC. The full variable domain, with the rest looked up from reference TRBV7-2 and TRBJ2-7, is GAGVSQSPSNKVTEKGKDVELRCDPISGHTALYWYRQSLGQGLEFLIYFQGNSAPDKSGLPSDRFSAERTGGSVSTLTIQRTQQEDSAVYLCASSLGGAGGYEQYFGPGTRLTVT.